The 23 T cell receptor beta chains listed next were all sequenced from one sample in a study of blood T cell repertoires in COVID-19. Profiled with immunoSEQ multiplex PCR; TCRdb holds only in-frame clones, not every one. The profile shows around 270,000 clones, 80% to 90% of them singletons. The sequencing input was peripheral blood. These TCRs come from a man aged 35 to 55 with acute or convalescent COVID-19.

The J gene is TRBJ1-2, the V gene TRBV7-9, with 11 nucleotides matching TRBD1. The CDR3 runs 14 residues. Losses at the gene ends were 5 bases for V and 8 bases for J; bases not matched to a gene: 7. Germline V lookup: CDR1 SEHNR, CDR2 FQNEAQ (reference sequence). CDR3 region: CASSHGQGAVGYTF. The DNA for the CDR3 is TGTGCCAGCAGCCACGGACAGGGGGCGGTCGGCTACACCTTC.

CDR3 protein: CASTPPLAPAEAFF. In DNA form, the CDR3 reads TGTGCCAGCACCCCCCCCCTCGCACCGGCTGAAGCTTTCTTT. The chain has TRBV9 and TRBJ1-1, with D uncertain. CDR1 and CDR2 (germline): SGDLS, YYNGEE. The CDR3 has 14 residues. V dropped 6 bases and J dropped 6 bases, with 18 bases sitting between them.

This chain joins TRBV2 and TRBJ2-7; no definite D call. V lost 2 bases to trimming and J lost 3 bases, with 5 bases between them. The CDR3 totals 12 residues. Germline CDR1 is SNHLY and CDR2 is FYNNEI. In DNA, the CDR3 is TGTGCCAGCAGTGAACAATTCTACGAGCAGTACTTC. As protein: CASSEQFYEQYF. Based on the CDR3 plus reference TRBV2 and TRBJ2-7, the full variable domain is EPEVTQTPSHQVTQMGQEVILRCVPISNHLYFYWYRQILGQKVEFLVSFYNNEISEKSEIFDDQFSVERPDGSNFTLKIRSTKLEDSAMYFCASSEQFYEQYFGPGTRLTVT.

The CDR3 bases are TGTGCCAGCAGTTCTCCCGGGACAGGGCACGGCGGAGCTTTCTTT. The encoded protein is CASSSPGTGHGGAFF. The chain links TRBV6-5 to TRBJ1-1; 9 positions match TRBD1. Unmatched junction bases numbered 13, after V lost 4 bases and J lost 10 bases. The CDR3 runs 15 residues. From germline, CDR1 is MNHEY and CDR2 SVGAGI.

This rearrangement joins TRBV20-1 to TRBJ2-2, with no clear D. The CDR3 contains 11 residues. Deletions cut 3 bases from V and 5 bases from J, with 4 bases between. The germline V gene has CDR1 DFQATT and CDR2 SNEGSKA (reference sequence). The CDR3 protein is CSASLTGELFF. CDR3 coding DNA: TGCAGTGCTAGTCTGACCGGGGAGCTGTTTTTT.

The chain employs TRBV5-1 and TRBJ1-1; the match to TRBD1 covers 9 bases. V gave up 3 bases and J gave up 12 bases; unmatched junction bases: 9. The germline V gene encodes CDR1 SGHRS and CDR2 YFSETQ. This CDR3 has 13 residues. The CDR3 reads CASSSTGQGTTFF. DNA for the CDR3: TGCGCCAGCAGCTCCACGGGACAGGGAACGACTTTCTTT.

The chain recombines TRBV19 with TRBJ2-7, with D perhaps TRBD2 (5 bases). The CDR3 is 14 residues long. V lost 3 bases to trimming and J lost 5 bases, with 14 bases between them. The germline gives CDR1 LNHDA, CDR2 SQIVND (reference sequence). The CDR3 DNA reads TGTGCCAGTAGTATCGGGGATAGGTGGGACGAGCAGTACTTC. Protein: CASSIGDRWDEQYF. The full variable domain, its missing parts supplied by reference TRBV19 and TRBJ2-7, is DGGITQSPKYLFRKEGQNVTLSCEQNLNHDAMYWYRQDPGQGLRLIYYSQIVNDFQKGDIAEGYSVSREKKESFPLTVTSAQKNPTAFYLCASSIGDRWDEQYFGPGTRLTVT.

Note on this clone: At the DNA level, this CDR3 is encoded by other sequences in the same sample as well. The genes are TRBV5-4 and TRBJ1-2; possibly TRBD1 for D (5 bases). The germline V gene has CDR1 SGHNT and CDR2 YYREEE (reference sequence). Trimming stripped 4 bases from V and 2 bases from J, with 12 bases between. The CDR3 has 14 amino acids. The CDR3 reads CASSPPRGNYGYTF. The CDR3 DNA is TGTGCCAGCAGCCCACCGCGGGGGAACTATGGCTACACCTTC. Drawing the rest from reference TRBV5-4 and TRBJ1-2, the complete variable domain is ETGVTQSPTHLIKTRGQQVTLRCSSQSGHNTVSWYQQALGQGPQFIFQYYREEENGRGNFPPRFSGLQFPNYSSELNVNALELDDSALYLCASSPPRGNYGYTFGSGTRLTVV.

The V gene is TRBV29-1, the J gene TRBJ1-2; D possibly corresponds to TRBD1 (6 bases). This CDR3 spans 12 amino acids. Between the trimmed V and J ends, which lost 3 bases and 7 bases, there was a span of 12 bases. The germline V gene encodes CDR1 SQVTM and CDR2 ANQGSEA. The CDR3 DNA reads as TGCAGCGTTGAGGCGGGGGCAGGTGGCTACACCTTC. Translated: CSVEAGAGGYTF.

The chain combines TRBV2 with TRBJ2-1, with D possibly matching TRBD2 (6 bases). The germline V gene encodes CDR1 SNHLY and CDR2 FYNNEI. Trimming removed 5 bases at V and 2 bases at J, with 13 bases between. The CDR3 sequence is 15 residues long. The CDR3 nucleotides read TGTGCCAGCAGTCCTTATGGGGGGACCTACAATGAGCAGTTCTTC. Translated: CASSPYGGTYNEQFF. The full variable domain, rest sourced from reference TRBV2 and TRBJ2-1, is EPEVTQTPSHQVTQMGQEVILRCVPISNHLYFYWYRQILGQKVEFLVSFYNNEISEKSEIFDDQFSVERPDGSNFTLKIRSTKLEDSAMYFCASSPYGGTYNEQFFGPGTRLTVL.

The J gene is TRBJ1-4, the V gene TRBV7-6; 7 nucleotides match TRBD1. Germline V gene sequence: CDR1 SGHVS, CDR2 FNYEAQ. J lost 9 bases, V lost 4 bases, and 2 bases had no gene match. There are 12 residues in the CDR3. CDR3 residues: CASSSQGQKLFF. CDR3 nucleotides: TGTGCCAGCAGCTCACAGGGGCAAAAACTGTTTTTT. The full variable domain, with the rest looked up from reference TRBV7-6 and TRBJ1-4, is GAGVSQSPRYKVTKRGQDVALRCDPISGHVSLYWYRQALGQGPEFLTYFNYEAQQDKSGLPNDRFSAERPEGSISTLTIQRTEQRDSAMYRCASSSQGQKLFFGSGTQLSVL.

The chain is built from TRBV5-1 and TRBJ2-1; 8 bases are shared with TRBD1. Germline CDR1 and CDR2: SGHRS and YFSETQ. The CDR3 is 16 amino acids. The ends lost 0 bases at V and 3 bases at J; junction bases unmatched: 5. The DNA of the CDR3 is TGCGCCAGCAGCTTGGTTCAGGGGGCGGTCTACAATGAGCAGTTCTTC. Encoded protein: CASSLVQGAVYNEQFF. Together with reference TRBV5-1 and TRBJ2-1, the CDR3 gives the full variable domain: KAGVTQTPRYLIKTRGQQVTLSCSPISGHRSVSWYQQTPGQGLQFLFEYFSETQRNKGNFPGRFSGRQFSNSRSEMNVSTLELGDSALYLCASSLVQGAVYNEQFFGPGTRLTVL.

Turning to this clone: The sample holds other DNA sequences that translate to the same CDR3. The chain combines TRBV30 with TRBJ1-1; tentative D call: TRBD1 (5 bases). Trimming cost V 2 bases and J 1 base, with 5 bases left between them. Germline lookup yields CDR1 GTSNPN and CDR2 SVGIG (reference sequence). The CDR3 spans 12 residues. The CDR3 DNA reads TGTGCCTGGAGTCAGGGGAACACTGAAGCTTTCTTT. Its protein product is CAWSQGNTEAFF.

This sequence joins TRBV24-1 and TRBJ2-3; 8 bases agree with TRBD2. The CDR3 has 14 amino acids. The ends lost 9 bases at V and 0 bases at J; junction bases unmatched: 4. Germline-derived CDR1 and CDR2 are KGHDR and SFDVKD. The CDR3 region has the DNA TGTGCCACCGAGCGGGGGACTAGCACAGATACGCAGTATTTT. Translation gives CATERGTSTDTQYF.

V is TRBV2 and J is TRBJ2-1; a possible D gene is TRBD2 (6 bases). This CDR3 comprises 14 residues. With 7 bases removed from V and 3 bases from J, the gap between germline ends came to 13 bases. From germline, CDR1 is SNHLY and CDR2 FYNNEI. The CDR3 spells CASKRLGVYNEQFF. CDR3 DNA: TGTGCCAGCAAGCGACTAGGCGTCTACAATGAGCAGTTCTTC.

The chain carries TRBV3-1 (or the pseudogene TRBV3-2) and TRBJ2-7, with D perhaps TRBD2 (5 bases). The CDR3 extends over 11 amino acids. The V gene lost 7 bases and the J gene lost 8 bases, with 12 bases spanning the gap. Germline V gives CDR1 LGHDT, CDR2 YNNKEL (reference sequence). DNA for the CDR3: TGTGCCAGCACCAGTGGAGGACAGCAGTACTTC. This gives the protein CASTSGGQQYF.

This clone was seen a handful of times. This rearrangement joins TRBV7-9 to TRBJ1-1, with D possibly TRBD1 on 6 matching bases. The CDR3 extends over 12 amino acids. The V gene lost 2 bases and the J gene lost 8 bases, with 9 bases spanning the gap. The germline V gene encodes CDR1 SEHNR and CDR2 FQNEAQ (reference sequence). CDR3 sequence (DNA): TGTGCCAGCAGCTTATTAGGGGGAGAAGCTTTCTTT. Translating gives CASSLLGGEAFF.

This chain connects TRBV12-3 or TRBV12-4 to TRBJ1-6; D perhaps matches TRBD1 (5 bases). The CDR3 totals 13 residues. Between the trimmed V and J ends, which lost 4 bases and 7 bases, there was a span of 8 bases. CDR3 DNA sequence: TGTGCCAGCAGTTCCAGGGAAAATTCACCCCTCCACTTT. It specifies CASSSRENSPLHF.

The chain employs TRBV10-3 and TRBJ2-7; TRBD1 is a possible D gene (6 bases). Germline V gives CDR1 ENHRY, CDR2 SYGVKD. Trimming removed 4 bases at V and 2 bases at J, with 12 bases between. The CDR3 contains 14 residues. This CDR3 reads CAISGTGTTYEQYF. The CDR3 coding sequence is TGTGCCATCAGTGGGACCGGGACAACCTACGAGCAGTACTTC.

The rearrangement links TRBV30 to TRBJ2-7; D ambiguous. The V end was cut by 0 bases, the J end by 5 bases, with 11 bases between. Per germline, CDR1 GTSNPN and CDR2 SVGIG (reference sequence). The CDR3 runs 13 residues. DNA of the CDR3: TGTGCCTGGAGTGTAGGAGCGTTCAACGAGCAGTACTTC. This encodes CAWSVGAFNEQYF.

The V and J genes are TRBV13 and TRBJ1-5; D possibly corresponds to TRBD1 (5 bases). The CDR3 is 14 amino acids. CDR1 is PRHDT and CDR2 is FYEKMQ in the germline V gene (reference sequence). V was cut by 6 bases and J by 5 bases, with 14 bases left in between. This CDR3 is CASSQGLGDQPQHF. The CDR3 bases are TGTGCCAGCAGTCAGGGACTCGGGGATCAGCCCCAGCATTTT.

V usage is TRBV9 and J usage is TRBJ2-3; the D gene is possibly TRBD2 (6 bases). Germline CDR1 reads SGDLS; CDR2 reads YYNGEE. The CDR3 covers 13 residues. The ends were cut back, 0 bases at V and 9 bases at J, with 11 bases in the middle. The CDR3 DNA sequence: TGTGCCAGCAGCGTAGGATTCGGGAGCACGCAGTATTTT. Protein: CASSVGFGSTQYF.

This chain links TRBV2 with TRBJ2-7, with 7 positions matching TRBD1. V dropped 5 bases and J dropped 1; count of bases not matched to a gene: 14. This CDR3 is built from 17 residues. The germline V gene encodes CDR1 SNHLY and CDR2 FYNNEI. Written as DNA, the CDR3 is TGTGCCAGCAGTACTTATAGGGACAGAGTTGGTTCCTACGAGCAGTACTTC. It specifies CASSTYRDRVGSYEQYF.